This TCR beta chain was sequenced during a study of blood T cell repertoires in COVID-19. Study context: The United States, Italy and Spain provided the acute and convalescent COVID-19 samples. T cells, B-cell-depleted T cells, or PBMCs provided the cDNA or gDNA that served as material.

Germline trimming cut 5 bases from V and 6 bases from J; bases unmatched to any gene: 5. Germline V gives CDR1 SGHVS, CDR2 FQNEAQ. The CDR3 has 14 residues. Per the original data handling: Amplified reference gene primers provided the basis for estimating nucleated cell counts. Measured with immunoSEQ multiplex PCR; TCRdb has only the in-frame clones, and not every one. V and J calls and clone size are those listed in that table; D and trimming were worked out from the DNA. Of some 75,000 clones detected, around 89% appear once; the ten largest clones hold around 0.6%. This rearrangement joins TRBV7-8 to TRBJ1-5; TRBD1 agrees at 9 bases. The TCR sequence derives from a man in his 60s with acute or convalescent COVID-19. Material: peripheral blood. CDR3 loop: CASSPGQGTQPQHF. The CDR3 nucleotides read TGTGCCAGCAGCCCGGGACAGGGAACTCAGCCCCAGCATTTT.